This record looks at one TCR beta chain sequence and its context. Seattle enrolled patients during active infection and tracked them longitudinally. This entry comes from a study of blood T cell repertoires in COVID-19. In the original workflow: Amplification from reference gene primers served as the basis for estimated nucleated cell counts. TCRdb keeps only in-frame clones here, not all; method: immunoSEQ multiplex PCR. V and J calls plus clone size are reproduced from that table; the DNA served to infer D and trimming. The repertoire consists of 200,000 to 250,000 clones, with around 87% occurring once and the leading ten covering about a tenth. The germline CDR1 and CDR2 sequences are LNHDA and SQIVND (reference sequence). V was clipped by 2 bases and J by 4 bases, with 15 bases between them. This CDR3 comprises 16 residues.

The receptor's source is a woman in her 50s with COVID-19, enrolled during active disease. This sequence joins TRBV19 and TRBJ2-1; maybe TRBD2 (7 bases). Sequencing was performed on peripheral blood. The CDR3 DNA is TGTGCCAGTAGTATATCTGAGAGGGGGGGTTACAATGAGCAGTTCTTC. Protein: CASSISERGGYNEQFF.